This entry features one TCR beta chain sequence. This record belongs to a study of blood T cell repertoires in COVID-19. This table comes from immunoSEQ multiplex PCR, and its TCRdb copy is limited to in-frame clones, with some not included. The sample has over 120,000 clones; 80% to 90% are singletons. Per the germline V gene, CDR1 is ENHRY and CDR2 is SYGVKD. The CDR3 sequence is 20 residues long. The trim removed 0 bases at V and 0 bases at J, leaving 12 bases unmatched. Sequencing input: peripheral blood. The source of this sequence is a woman between 45 and 65 years old with active or convalescent COVID-19. The chain couples TRBV10-3 to TRBJ1-5; TRBD1 aligns across 9 bases. The CDR3 here is CAISESNPGQGIYSNQPQHF. The CDR3 bases are TGTGCCATCAGTGAGTCGAACCCGGGACAGGGAATTTATAGCAATCAGCCCCAGCATTTT.